Sequencing of this T cell receptor beta chain was carried out in a study of T cells in Graves' hyperthyroidism and ophthalmopathy. Study-level information: The blood sample was taken at first diagnosis, before treatment began.

The study's findings and limits: In the blood, most expanded thyroid clonotypes above 0.001 appeared as well.

V was shortened by 6 bases and J by 6 bases, with 15 bases between the two germline ends. This CDR3 is built from 14 residues. Germline-derived CDR1 and CDR2 are SGHTA and FQGNSA. Regions amplified from RNA transcripts were the TCR beta CDR3 regions. RT-PCR in the first round (using the HTBI primer set) targeted the TCR CDR3. One entry per CDR3 protein results from TCRdb running MiXCR on the multiplex PCR reads. The repertoire has 500,000 to 650,000 distinct CDR3 sequences, about 15% of them found once; the top ten carry over 11%. This clonotype was recorded many times. Its antigen is unidentified. Patients were excluded because of uncontrolled infection, other autoimmune disease, pregnancy or lactation. Thyroid ultrasound and orbital computed tomography, with clinical symptoms and serum thyroxine and TRAb, informed diagnoses.

The origin of this receptor is a woman aged 40 to 49 with Graves' hyperthyroidism. The rearrangement links TRBV7-2 to TRBJ2-1; D may match TRBD1 or TRBD2 (5 bases each). Input material: blood. The CDR3 loop reads CASSPRGGPNEQFF. Written as DNA, the CDR3 is TGTGCCAGCAGTCCGAGGGGCGGTCCCAATGAGCAGTTCTTC.